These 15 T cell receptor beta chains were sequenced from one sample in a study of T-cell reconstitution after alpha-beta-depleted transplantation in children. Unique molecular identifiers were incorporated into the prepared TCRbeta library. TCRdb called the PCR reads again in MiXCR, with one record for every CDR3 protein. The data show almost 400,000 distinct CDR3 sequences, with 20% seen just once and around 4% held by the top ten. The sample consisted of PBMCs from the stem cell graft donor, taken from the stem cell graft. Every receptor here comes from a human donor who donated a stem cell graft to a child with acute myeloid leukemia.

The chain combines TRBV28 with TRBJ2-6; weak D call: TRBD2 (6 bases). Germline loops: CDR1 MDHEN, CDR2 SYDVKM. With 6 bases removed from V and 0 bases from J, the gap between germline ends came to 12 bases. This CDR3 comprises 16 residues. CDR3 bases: TGTGCCAGCAGCTTTGTCGGGGGCTCTGGGGCCAACGTCCTGACTTTC. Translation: CASSFVGGSGANVLTF.

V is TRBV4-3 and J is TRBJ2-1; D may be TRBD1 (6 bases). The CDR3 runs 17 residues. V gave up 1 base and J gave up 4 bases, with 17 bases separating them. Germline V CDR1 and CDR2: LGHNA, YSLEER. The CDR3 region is CASSQVDPGHGYNEQFF. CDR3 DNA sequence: TGCGCCAGCAGCCAAGTGGACCCGGGACACGGTTACAATGAGCAGTTCTTC.

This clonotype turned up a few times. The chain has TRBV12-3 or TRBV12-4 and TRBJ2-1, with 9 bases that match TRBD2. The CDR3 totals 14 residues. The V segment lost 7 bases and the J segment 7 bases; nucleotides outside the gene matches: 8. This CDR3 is CASMRPSGVNEQFF. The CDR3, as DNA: TGTGCCAGCATGCGCCCTAGCGGGGTAAATGAGCAGTTCTTC.

CDR3 sequence (DNA): TGTGCCACCAGCAGAGATCTCTACCAGGCTCACATTCAGTACTTC. Its translation: CATSRDLYQAHIQYF. The rearrangement joins TRBV15 to TRBJ2-4; D gene uncertain. CDR1 LNHNV and CDR2 YYDKDF come from the germline V gene (reference sequence). V was pared by 0 bases and J by 8 bases, with 14 bases between. The CDR3 length is 15 residues.

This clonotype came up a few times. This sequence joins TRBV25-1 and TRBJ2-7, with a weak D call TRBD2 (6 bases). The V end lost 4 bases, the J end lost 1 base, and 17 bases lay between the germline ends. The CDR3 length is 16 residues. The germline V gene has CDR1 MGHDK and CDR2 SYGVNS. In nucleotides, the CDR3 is TGTGCCAGCAGTGGTCGGGACGCCGGAGGGTCCTACGAGCAGTACTTC. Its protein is CASSGRDAGGSYEQYF.

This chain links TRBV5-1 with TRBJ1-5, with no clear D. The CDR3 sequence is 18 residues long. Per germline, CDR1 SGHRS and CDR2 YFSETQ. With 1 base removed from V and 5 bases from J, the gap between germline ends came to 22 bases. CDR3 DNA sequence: TGCGCCAGCAGCTTGAAAGAAAGTCGAACGCCGCGCTATCAGCCCCAGCATTTT. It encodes CASSLKESRTPRYQPQHF.

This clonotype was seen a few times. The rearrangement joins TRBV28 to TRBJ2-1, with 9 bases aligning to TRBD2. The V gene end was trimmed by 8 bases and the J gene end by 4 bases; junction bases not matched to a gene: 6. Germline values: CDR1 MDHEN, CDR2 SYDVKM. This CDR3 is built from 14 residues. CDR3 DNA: TGTGCCAGCGGGGCTAGCGGGATATACAATGAGCAGTTCTTC. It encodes CASGASGIYNEQFF.

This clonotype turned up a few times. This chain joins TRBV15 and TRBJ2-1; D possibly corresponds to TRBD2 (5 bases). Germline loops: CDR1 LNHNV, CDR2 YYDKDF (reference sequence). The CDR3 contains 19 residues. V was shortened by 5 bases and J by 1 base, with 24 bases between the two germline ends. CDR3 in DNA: TGTGCCACCAGCTCTTTAGGTTATGAGGGCCGGGGATCCTACAATGAGCAGTTCTTC. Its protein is CATSSLGYEGRGSYNEQFF.

The CDR3 DNA follows: TGTGCCAGCAGTTTTACGGGACAGGGGATCCACGAGCAGTACTTC. Translation: CASSFTGQGIHEQYF. The chain combines TRBV28 with TRBJ2-7, with 10 bases fitting TRBD1. The CDR3 contains 15 residues. V lost 3 bases to trimming and J lost 5 bases; unmatched junction nucleotides: 7. Germline assignment: CDR1 MDHEN and CDR2 SYDVKM.

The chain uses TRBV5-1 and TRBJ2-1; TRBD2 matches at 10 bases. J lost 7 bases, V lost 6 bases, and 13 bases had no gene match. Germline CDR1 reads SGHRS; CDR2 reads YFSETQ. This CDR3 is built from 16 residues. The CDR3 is CASTVLPSGSTNEQFF. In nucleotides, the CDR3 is TGCGCCAGCACCGTCCTCCCTAGCGGGAGTACTAATGAGCAGTTCTTC.

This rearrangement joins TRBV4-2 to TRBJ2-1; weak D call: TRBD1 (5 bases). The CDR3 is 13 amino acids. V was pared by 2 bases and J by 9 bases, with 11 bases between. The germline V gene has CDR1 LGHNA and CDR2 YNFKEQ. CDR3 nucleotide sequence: TGTGCCAGCAGCCAAAGTCAGGGTATTGAGCAGTTCTTC. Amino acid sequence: CASSQSQGIEQFF.

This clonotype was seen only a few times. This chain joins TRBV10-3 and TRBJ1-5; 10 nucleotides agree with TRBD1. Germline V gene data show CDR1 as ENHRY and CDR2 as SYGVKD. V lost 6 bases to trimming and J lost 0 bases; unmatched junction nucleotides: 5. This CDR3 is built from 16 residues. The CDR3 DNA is TGTGCCATCAGGAAGGACAGGGGGGATAGCAATCAGCCCCAGCATTTT. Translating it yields CAIRKDRGDSNQPQHF.

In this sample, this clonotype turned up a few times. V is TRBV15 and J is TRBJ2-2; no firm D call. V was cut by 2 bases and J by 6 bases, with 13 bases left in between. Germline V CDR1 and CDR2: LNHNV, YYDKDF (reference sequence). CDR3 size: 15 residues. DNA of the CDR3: TGTGCCACCAGCAGACCAGTAGGGATATCCGGGGAGCTGTTTTTT. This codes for CATSRPVGISGELFF.

In DNA, the CDR3 is TGTGCCAGCAGTTTAAATGACCTTCCCACAGATACGCAGTATTTT. This encodes CASSLNDLPTDTQYF. The V and J genes are TRBV28 and TRBJ2-3; no reliable D call. The germline gives CDR1 MDHEN, CDR2 SYDVKM. CDR3 length: 15 amino acids. Trimming pared 2 bases from V and 2 bases from J, leaving 11 bases between.

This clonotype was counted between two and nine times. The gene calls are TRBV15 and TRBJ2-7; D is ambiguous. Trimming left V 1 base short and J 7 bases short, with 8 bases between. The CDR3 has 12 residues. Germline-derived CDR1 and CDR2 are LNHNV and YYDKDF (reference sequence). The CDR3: CATSRAPVEQYF. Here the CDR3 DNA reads TGTGCCACCAGCAGAGCCCCGGTAGAGCAGTACTTC.